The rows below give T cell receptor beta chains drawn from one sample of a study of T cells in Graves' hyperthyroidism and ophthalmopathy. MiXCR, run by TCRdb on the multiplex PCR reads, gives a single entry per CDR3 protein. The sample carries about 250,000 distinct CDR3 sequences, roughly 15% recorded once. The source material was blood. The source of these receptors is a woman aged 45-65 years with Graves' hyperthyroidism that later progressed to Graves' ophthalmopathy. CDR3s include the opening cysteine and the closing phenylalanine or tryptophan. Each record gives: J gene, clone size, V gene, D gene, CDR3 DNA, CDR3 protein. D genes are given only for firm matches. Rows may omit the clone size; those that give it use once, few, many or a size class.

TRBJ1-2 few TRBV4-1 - TGCGCCAGCAGCCAAGGGCGCGGCTACACCTTC CASSQGRGYTF
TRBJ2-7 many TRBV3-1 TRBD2 TGTGCCAGCAGTCGACTAGCGGGCTACGAGCAGTACTTC CASSRLAGYEQYF
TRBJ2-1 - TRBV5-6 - TGTGCCAGCAGCGCCGGTAGTTATGAGCAGTTCTTC CASSAGSYEQFF
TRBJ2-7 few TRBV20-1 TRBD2 TGCAGTGCTCTAGCTATGGTGGCGGGAGGGCTGGGGGGAAACGAGCAGTACTTC CSALAMVAGGLGGNEQYF
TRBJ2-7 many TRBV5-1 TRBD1 TGCGCCAGCAGCTTGGCCGACAGGGTAGGCGAGCAGTACTTC CASSLADRVGEQYF
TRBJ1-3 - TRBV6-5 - TGTGCCAGCAGTTACGGGGGCTCCGGAAACACCATATATTTT CASSYGGSGNTIYF
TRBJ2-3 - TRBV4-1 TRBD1 TGCGCCAGCAGCCAAGGGGACAGGGGATTCGGCACAGATACGCAGTATTTT CASSQGDRGFGTDTQYF
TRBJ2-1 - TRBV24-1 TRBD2 TGTGCCACCAGGGGCGGGGGGGATGAGCAGTTCTTC CATRGGGDEQFF
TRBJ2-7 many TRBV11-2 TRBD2 TGTGCCAGCAGCTTAGGGCGGGAGATCGCATCCTACGAGCAGTACTTC CASSLGREIASYEQYF
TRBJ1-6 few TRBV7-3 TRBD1 TGTGCCAGCAGCCCACAGGGGGAGAATTCACCCCTCCACTTT CASSPQGENSPLHF
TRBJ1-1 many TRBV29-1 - TGCAGCGTTGAAGATCGATACCGGACAGCACTGCCTGAAGCTTTCTTT CSVEDRYRTALPEAFF
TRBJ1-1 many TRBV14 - TGTGCCAGCAGCCAGAGATTCGGGGGAGAAGCTTTCTTT CASSQRFGGEAFF
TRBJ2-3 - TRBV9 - TGTGCCAGCAGCGGCTACCGCACAGATACGCAGTATTTT CASSGYRTDTQYF
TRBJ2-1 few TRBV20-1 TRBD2 TGCAGTGCCCTCTATAGAACGAGCGGGGTTTACAATGAGCAGTTCTTC CSALYRTSGVYNEQFF
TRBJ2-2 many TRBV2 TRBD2 TGTGCCAGCAGGACTAGCGGGGGAGACACCGGGGAGCTGTTTTTT CASRTSGGDTGELFF
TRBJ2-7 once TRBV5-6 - TGTGCCAGCAGCTTGGGGCCTAGCTACAATGAGCAGTACTTC CASSLGPSYNEQYF
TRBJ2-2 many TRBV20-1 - TGCAGTGCTAGGGACAGCCATAAGGCGAACACCGGGGAGCTGTTTTTT CSARDSHKANTGELFF
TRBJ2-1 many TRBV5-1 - TGCGCCAGCAGCTTAACAGGGGAGGCCAATGAGCAGTTCTTC CASSLTGEANEQFF
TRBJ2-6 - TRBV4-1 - TGCGCCAGCAGCCTCAGAGTGGGTGCAGGGTTAATCTCTGGGGCCAACGTCCTGACTTTC CASSLRVGAGLISGANVLTF
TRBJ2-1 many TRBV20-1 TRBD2 TGCAGTGCTAGGGCCTGGGAGGGCTTGAGTGATGAGCAGTTCTTC CSARAWEGLSDEQFF
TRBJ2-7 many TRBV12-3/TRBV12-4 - TGTGCCAGCAGTCCTCCAAAAAGTAGGCAGTACTTC CASSPPKSRQYF
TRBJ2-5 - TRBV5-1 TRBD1 TGCGCCAGCAGCTTGGTTAACAGGGGGGAGACCCAGTACTTC CASSLVNRGETQYF
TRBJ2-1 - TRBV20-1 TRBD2 TGCAGTGCTAGAGATCTCGTCTCTAGCGGGAGAGGTATCTACAATGAGCAGTTCTTC CSARDLVSSGRGIYNEQFF
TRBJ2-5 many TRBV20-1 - TGCAGTGCTAGTCGGCAGGGGACCCAAGAGACCCAGTACTTC CSASRQGTQETQYF
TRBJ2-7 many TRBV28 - TGTGCCAGCAGCCAACTACAAGGCTCCTACGAGCAGTACTTC CASSQLQGSYEQYF
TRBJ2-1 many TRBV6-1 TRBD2 TGTGCCAGCAGTGAACTAGCGGGAGGGCCCCATGAGCAGTTCTTC CASSELAGGPHEQFF
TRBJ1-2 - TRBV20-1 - TGCAGTGCTAAGGGCAGGGGCCATGGTGGCTACACCTTC CSAKGRGHGGYTF